A selection of T cell receptor beta chains follows, all from one sample in a study of blood T cell repertoires in COVID-19. Here immunoSEQ multiplex PCR was the method, and the copy in TCRdb shows in-frame clones only, minus some. The profile shows approximately 220,000 clones, 65% to 90% of them singletons. The material sequenced was PBMCs or T cells enriched from blood (not recorded which). The origin of the receptors is a woman aged 40 to 50 with acute COVID-19. Each CDR3 is given with its conserved first and last residue. The order of the fields is CDR3 length, clone size, D gene, V gene, J gene, CDR3 protein, CDR3 DNA. The D gene is left open where the match is weak. Part of the rows lack a size; the others show once, few, many or a class for expanded clones.

>14|NA|NA|TRBV30|TRBJ2-7
CAWSVHPRDYEQYF
TGTGCCTGGAGTGTCCACCCGAGGGACTACGAGCAGTACTTC
>16|NA|NA|TRBV28|TRBJ2-7
CASSRPGLSPAGEQYF
TGTGCCAGCAGCCGACCGGGACTTTCCCCGGCGGGCGAGCAGTACTTC
>15|NA|TRBD1|TRBV7-9|TRBJ2-1
CASSFGGTGSNEQFF
TGTGCCAGCAGCTTCGGGGGGACAGGGTCAAATGAGCAGTTCTTC
>15|NA|TRBD1|TRBV28|TRBJ2-7
CASSVGQGGTYEQYF
TGTGCCAGCAGTGTCGGACAGGGGGGCACCTACGAGCAGTACTTC
>13|few|NA|TRBV10-1|TRBJ1-1
CASALGGDTEAFF
TGCGCCAGCGCCTTAGGAGGAGACACTGAAGCTTTCTTT
>14|NA|NA|TRBV28|TRBJ2-1
CASSFFQTGNEQFF
TGTGCCAGCAGTTTCTTCCAGACGGGCAATGAGCAGTTCTTC
>13|few|NA|TRBV6-5|TRBJ1-2
CASSPTPNYGYTF
TGTGCCAGCAGTCCTACCCCTAACTATGGCTACACCTTC
>15|NA|NA|TRBV5-6|TRBJ2-5
CASSLKNPVLETQYF
TGTGCCAGCAGCCTTAAAAATCCGGTACTGGAGACCCAGTACTTC
>13|NA|NA|TRBV5-1|TRBJ2-5
CASSLVPGETQYF
TGCGCCAGCAGCTTGGTACCAGGGGAGACCCAGTACTTC
>13|NA|NA|TRBV25-1|TRBJ1-1
CASKLGGAIEAFF
TGTGCCAGCAAGTTGGGAGGGGCCATTGAAGCTTTCTTT
>14|NA|NA|TRBV13|TRBJ2-3
CASSLRGITDTQYF
TGTGCCAGCAGCTTGAGGGGGATCACAGATACGCAGTATTTT
>14|NA|TRBD2|TRBV28|TRBJ2-1
CASSSSGRGDEQFF
TGTGCCAGCAGTTCCAGCGGGAGGGGCGATGAGCAGTTCTTC
>17|NA|NA|TRBV6-2/TRBV6-3|TRBJ2-4
CASSLDSVVLAKNIQYF
TGTGCCAGCAGTTTGGACTCTGTGGTGCTAGCCAAAAACATTCAGTACTTC
>13|NA|NA|TRBV3-1/TRBV3-2|TRBJ2-2
CASSQSRAGELFF
TGTGCCAGCAGCCAATCGCGGGCCGGGGAGCTGTTTTTT
>16|NA|TRBD2|TRBV11-2|TRBJ2-1
CASSLESSGVYNEQFF
TGTGCCAGCAGCTTAGAGTCTAGCGGAGTTTACAATGAGCAGTTCTTC
>14|NA|NA|TRBV10-1|TRBJ1-3
CASSDLSSGNTIYF
TGCGCCAGCAGTGACCTATCCTCTGGAAACACCATATATTTT
>15|NA|NA|TRBV19|TRBJ2-1
CASSIDPVRYNEQFF
TGTGCCAGTAGTATAGATCCGGTTAGATACAATGAGCAGTTCTTC
>12|NA|NA|TRBV29-1|TRBJ2-2
CSGWTGAGELFF
TGCAGCGGGTGGACGGGGGCCGGGGAGCTGTTTTTT
>14|NA|NA|TRBV28|TRBJ1-1
CASSFLDHGFEAFF
TGTGCCAGCAGTTTCCTTGATCACGGGTTTGAAGCTTTCTTT
>16|NA|TRBD1|TRBV6-5|TRBJ1-3
CASSSSRTGPLGTIYF
TGTGCCAGCAGTTCCTCCCGGACAGGTCCCCTTGGTACCATATATTTT
>15|NA|TRBD1|TRBV7-9|TRBJ1-2
CASSLPRTGNDGYTF
TGTGCCAGCAGCTTACCAAGGACAGGGAACGATGGCTACACCTTC
>15|once|TRBD2|TRBV19|TRBJ2-1
CASSIGSGRLDEQFF
TGTGCCAGTAGTATTGGTAGCGGGAGGTTGGATGAGCAGTTCTTC
>17|once|NA|TRBV27|TRBJ2-3
CASSLGPLATSRDTQYF
TGTGCCAGCAGTTTAGGCCCCCTAGCTACTTCGAGAGATACGCAGTATTTT
>14|NA|NA|TRBV14|TRBJ1-3
CASSQASSFNTIYF
TGTGCCAGCAGCCAAGCGTCCAGTTTCAACACCATATATTTT
>14|NA|NA|TRBV2|TRBJ2-1
CASSRLDGDNEQFF
TGTGCCAGCAGCCGACTAGATGGGGACAATGAGCAGTTCTTC
>16|NA|TRBD1|TRBV6-5|TRBJ2-1
CASSYSGRGRRDEQFF
TGTGCCAGCAGTTACTCAGGCAGGGGGCGCCGGGATGAGCAGTTCTTC
>13|NA|NA|TRBV5-1|TRBJ2-3
CASCPLPGDTQYF
TGCGCCAGCTGCCCACTTCCCGGAGATACGCAGTATTTT